This TCR beta chain was recovered during a study of T-cell reconstitution after alpha-beta-depleted transplantation in children. Unique molecular identifiers were used in preparing the TCRbeta library. Each CDR3 protein is one row after TCRdb ran MiXCR on the PCR reads. Counted here are around 200,000 distinct CDR3 sequences, about a tenth occurring once; the ten biggest clones make up 28%. General study points: Where some patients showed high TCRbeta diversity at day 60, it came from recipient T cells and thymic progenitors that had survived.

This clonotype was detected many times. What it binds is not known. The TCR sequence derives from a child less than two years old with acute myeloid leukemia, due to receive a stem cell transplant. Material: PBMCs, obtained before TCRalphabeta/CD19-depleted stem cell transplant.

CDR3 DNA sequence: TGTGCCAGCAGTCACCAGGGGGCGAAGGGCTACACCTTC. Translated: CASSHQGAKGYTF. This chain uses TRBV12-3 or TRBV12-4 with TRBJ1-2, with 8 bases that match TRBD1. V was clipped by 5 bases and J by 8 bases; unmatched bases: 7. This CDR3 contains 13 residues.